This is a list of T cell receptor beta chains from one sample in a study of cytomegalovirus exposure and HLA in healthy donors. TCRdb's copy holds only in-frame clones and misses some; the assay was immunoSEQ multiplex PCR. The sample consists of under 150,000 clones, 60% to 85% of them appearing once. Sequencing input: PBMCs. These receptor sequences come from a male donor in good health and CMV-seronegative. Both conserved end residues are part of each CDR3. The D gene is left open where the match is weak. A clone size is listed for some rows: how often the clone was seen (once, few, many), or a class if it is expanded.

>12|TRBJ2-7|TRBV5-1|NA|NA
TGCGCCAGCAGCTTGATCGGCTACGAGCAGTACTTC
CASSLIGYEQYF
>13|TRBJ1-4|TRBV5-4|NA|NA
TGTGCCAGCAGCTCTGTCATGTCGGGAAAACTGTTTTTT
CASSSVMSGKLFF
>11|TRBJ1-1|TRBV25-1|NA|few
TGTGCCAGCACAGCGGGGACTGAAGCTTTCTTT
CASTAGTEAFF
>16|TRBJ1-1|TRBV6-6|TRBD1|once
TGTGCCAGCAGTTTACAGGGGGTAGGGGTGAACACTGAAGCTTTCTTT
CASSLQGVGVNTEAFF
>15|TRBJ2-5|TRBV10-3|NA|NA
TGTGCCATCAGTGCCCGCCAGGGTCCCCAAGAGACCCAGTACTTC
CAISARQGPQETQYF
>15|TRBJ2-5|TRBV7-9|NA|NA
TGTGCCAGCAGCTTAGCAGGGGAGGCACAAGAGACCCAGTACTTC
CASSLAGEAQETQYF
>13|TRBJ2-5|TRBV9|NA|NA
TGTGCCAGCAGCGTAGCAGGGTACGAGACCCAGTACTTC
CASSVAGYETQYF
>14|TRBJ2-5|TRBV30|TRBD1|NA
TGTGCCTGGAAACCTCAAGACAGGGTGGAGACCCAGTACTTC
CAWKPQDRVETQYF
>19|TRBJ2-4|TRBV7-9|TRBD2|NA
TGTGCCAGCAGCTTAGGAGCGGGGTTTGAGGGTAGTTCCAAAAACATTCAGTACTTC
CASSLGAGFEGSSKNIQYF
>13|TRBJ1-4|TRBV25-1|NA|NA
TGTGCCAGCAGTGTACCTGGGGGCGAAAAACTGTTTTTT
CASSVPGGEKLFF
>16|TRBJ2-1|TRBV7-3|TRBD1|NA
TGTGCCAGCAGCTCACCCGGGACAGGAGGTTTCGATGAGCAGTTCTTC
CASSSPGTGGFDEQFF
>16|TRBJ2-3|TRBV7-3|TRBD2|NA
TGTGCCAGCAGCAGAAGGGGGCTAGCGGGAACAGATACGCAGTATTTT
CASSRRGLAGTDTQYF
>13|TRBJ1-2|TRBV2|NA|NA
TGTGCCACCAATGGGGGAGGCGGCTATGGCTACACCTTC
CATNGGGGYGYTF
>14|TRBJ1-1|TRBV2|TRBD1|NA
TGTGCCAGCCTTAGAGACAGGGTGTCCACTGAAGCTTTCTTT
CASLRDRVSTEAFF
>14|TRBJ2-3|TRBV7-8|NA|NA
TGTGCCAGCAGCCGTTTTACTAGCCCAGATACGCAGTATTTT
CASSRFTSPDTQYF
>14|TRBJ1-1|TRBV6-5|NA|NA
TGTGCCAGCAGTGACAGGCCAAGGAACACTGAAGCTTTCTTT
CASSDRPRNTEAFF
>14|TRBJ1-1|TRBV30|TRBD1|NA
TGTGCCTGGAGTGCCGACAGGGCGAACACTGAAGCTTTCTTT
CAWSADRANTEAFF
>16|TRBJ2-7|TRBV6-6|TRBD1|NA
TGTGCCAGCAGTTACTCTTTAGGGGGCTACGGCTACGAGCAGTACTTC
CASSYSLGGYGYEQYF
>18|TRBJ2-1|TRBV12-5|TRBD2|NA
TGTGCTAGTGGTTTGTACGGGGACCGGGGGGGGGCAGGCAATGAGCAGTTCTTC
CASGLYGDRGGAGNEQFF
>15|TRBJ2-3|TRBV29-1|TRBD2|NA
TGCAGCGTTGACGTGTTAGCGGGGGCCCGCCCGGCGCAGTATTTT
CSVDVLAGARPAQYF
>13|TRBJ1-3|TRBV19|TRBD1|NA
TGTGCCAGTTCAGACAGGGGAGAAAACACCATATATTTT
CASSDRGENTIYF
>13|TRBJ2-3|TRBV9|TRBD1|NA
TGTGCCAGTGACAGGGGGCAAACAGATACGCAGTATTTT
CASDRGQTDTQYF
>16|TRBJ1-6|TRBV5-8|NA|NA
TGTGCCAGCAGCTTCGCCTTTAGCTCCTATAATTCACCCCTCCACTTT
CASSFAFSSYNSPLHF
>13|TRBJ1-1|TRBV10-3|NA|few
TGTGCCATCAAGGGGATACCGAACACTGAAGCTTTCTTT
CAIKGIPNTEAFF
>12|TRBJ2-7|TRBV27|NA|NA
TGTGCCAGCAGCCTATTGGGAGGAGAGCAGTACTTC
CASSLLGGEQYF
>11|TRBJ1-2|TRBV7-2|NA|NA
TGTGCCAGCAGCTCACAGGGTAGAAACACCTTC
CASSSQGRNTF
>12|TRBJ1-2|TRBV5-6|TRBD1|NA
TGTGCCAGCAGCGAAACAGGGGGCGGCTACACCTTC
CASSETGGGYTF
>15|TRBJ2-2|TRBV7-9|TRBD2|NA
TGTGCCAGCAGTCGCGGGAGTAGGGACACCGGGGAGCTGTTTTTT
CASSRGSRDTGELFF
>14|TRBJ1-5|TRBV27|NA|NA
TGTGCCAGCAGTTTATGGCTCGGGAATCAGCCCCAGCATTTT
CASSLWLGNQPQHF